Shown below are 17 T cell receptor beta chains from a single sample sequenced in a study of CD4 T cells in relation to SARS-CoV-2 and coronaviruses (TCRdb year 2021). These TCRs are of unknown antigen specificity. The protocol used for the library was the immunoSEQ multiplex PCR assay. Not all clones reach the TCRdb copy of this immuneACCESS table, which keeps in-frame sequences only. Checked studies attribute under half of the gap to unresolved V genes and leave the rest unexplained. In this sample the table shows about 41,000 clones, 82% of which occur a single time. The top ten clonotypes cover 4.5% to 5% of the sample. The sequencing sample was made of naive CD4+ T cells from PBMCs, cultured in vitro. The cell subset or site label corresponds to: naive CD4+ T cells isolated by negative enrichment. The receptors originated from an adult with COVID-19.

The chain employs TRBV9 and TRBJ2-3; no clear D. CDR3 length: 13 residues. The germline V gene encodes CDR1 SGDLS and CDR2 YYNGEE. The V and J ends lost 4 bases and 2 bases respectively, with 8 bases between them. The CDR3 here is CASSQALTDTQYF. CDR3 coding DNA: TGTGCCAGCAGCCAAGCTCTCACAGATACGCAGTATTTT. Full variable domain (outside the CDR3, taken from reference TRBV9 and TRBJ2-3): DSGVTQTPKHLITATGQRVTLRCSPRSGDLSVYWYQQSLDQGLQFLIQYYNGEERAKGNILERFSAQQFPDLHSELNLSSLELGDSALYFCASSQALTDTQYFGPGTRLTVL.

Only a few counts were recorded for this clone. The rearrangement joins TRBV7-3 to TRBJ1-6; D unclear. V dropped 1 base and J dropped 6 bases, with 7 bases sitting between them. Germline CDR1 SGHTA, CDR2 FQGTGA. The CDR3 is 14 amino acids. The CDR3 spells CASSLRGANSPLHF. The CDR3 DNA is TGTGCCAGCAGCTTAAGGGGTGCTAATTCACCCCTCCACTTT.

The chain carries TRBV5-1 and TRBJ2-7, with D possibly being TRBD2 (6 bases). From germline, CDR1 is SGHRS and CDR2 YFSETQ. V lost 0 bases to trimming and J lost 4 bases, with 11 bases between them. This CDR3 region has 14 residues. The CDR3 DNA reads as TGCGCCAGCAGCTTGGTCGTGGGGGGTTACGAGCAGTACTTC. This gives the protein CASSLVVGGYEQYF.

The chain has TRBV28 and TRBJ1-1, with D maybe TRBD1 (6 bases). The V end was cut by 7 bases, the J end by 0 bases, with 15 bases between. The germline V gene has CDR1 MDHEN and CDR2 SYDVKM. The CDR3 sequence is 15 residues long. The CDR3 DNA follows: TGTGCCAGCACTATGAGGGGACAATTGAACACTGAAGCTTTCTTT. Protein: CASTMRGQLNTEAFF.

The J gene is TRBJ2-3, the V gene TRBV14; D is unresolved. The V end lost 1 base, the J end lost 0 bases, and 5 bases lay between the germline ends. Germline CDR1 SGHDN, CDR2 FVKESK. There are 14 residues in the CDR3. The CDR3 sequence: CASSQVSSTDTQYF. The CDR3 nucleotides are TGTGCCAGCAGCCAAGTATCTAGCACAGATACGCAGTATTTT.

Here the CDR3 reads CASSLSVGATEAFF. For the CDR3, the DNA is TGTGCCAGCAGCTTAAGCGTAGGGGCCACTGAAGCTTTCTTT. The chain uses TRBV7-3 and TRBJ1-1; D may be TRBD1 (5 bases). CDR1 and CDR2 from the germline V gene are SGHTA and FQGTGA. V lost 1 base and J lost 4, with 10 bases in between. This CDR3 is built from 14 residues.

This chain joins TRBV3-1 (or the pseudogene TRBV3-2) and TRBJ1-2; D is unresolved. From germline, CDR1 is LGHDT and CDR2 YNNKEL (reference sequence). The CDR3 runs to 13 residues. Deletions cut 2 bases from V and 3 bases from J, with 7 bases between. The chain's CDR3 is CASSQQSYYGYTF. The CDR3 region has the DNA TGTGCCAGCAGCCAACAAAGCTACTATGGCTACACCTTC.

The chain is built from TRBV5-1 and TRBJ2-7; 7 nucleotides align to TRBD1. The CDR3 contains 18 residues. Trimming removed 0 bases from V and 4 bases from J; junction bases left unmatched: 16. Germline CDR1 SGHRS, CDR2 YFSETQ. CDR3 loop: CASSLVQGLVTESYEQYF. In DNA form, the CDR3 reads TGCGCCAGCAGCTTGGTACAGGGGCTAGTTACCGAAAGTTACGAGCAGTACTTC.

This chain uses TRBV5-1 with TRBJ1-5; the match to TRBD1 covers 8 bases. V was pared by 2 bases and J by 7 bases, with 5 bases of the junction left unmatched. The CDR3 totals 14 residues. Looked up from germline, CDR1 is SGHRS and CDR2 is YFSETQ. This CDR3 is CASSLQGVGQPQHF. For the CDR3, the DNA is TGCGCCAGCAGCTTACAGGGGGTCGGACAGCCCCAGCATTTT.

CDR3 sequence reads: CASSLSSGTTQRTGELFF. The CDR3 DNA sequence: TGTGCCAGCAGCTTATCGTCCGGGACTACACAAAGGACCGGGGAGCTGTTTTTT. The V gene is TRBV7-2, the J gene TRBJ2-2, with 7 bases aligning to TRBD2. Trimming took 2 bases from V and 5 from J; bases not matched to a gene: 14. CDR1 and CDR2 from the germline V gene are SGHTA and FQGNSA. This CDR3 contains 18 residues.

This clone was seen only once. V and J are TRBV27 and TRBJ2-5; D may be TRBD2 (5 bases). Germline CDR1 is MNHEY and CDR2 is SMNVEV (reference sequence). The ends were cut back, 6 bases at V and 9 bases at J, with 23 bases in the middle. CDR3 size: 15 residues. The CDR3 sequence is CASSLQVDSHRPQYF. The CDR3 DNA reads TGTGCCAGCAGCCTACAAGTGGACTCCCATCGCCCCCAGTACTTC.

The table lists this clone with a count of one. The gene calls are TRBV18 and TRBJ1-2; no clear D. The V end lost 0 bases, the J end lost 3 bases, and 14 bases lay between the germline ends. Germline CDR1 is KGHSH and CDR2 is LQKENI. The CDR3 runs 16 residues. The CDR3: CASSPPSVTPDYGYTF. The DNA for the CDR3 is TGTGCCAGCTCACCACCTTCGGTTACTCCCGACTATGGCTACACCTTC.

The chain couples TRBV7-3 to TRBJ2-7, with 11 bases that match TRBD2. V lost 2 bases, J lost 2 bases, and 5 bases stayed unmatched. This CDR3 comprises 16 residues. Germline assignment: CDR1 SGHTA and CDR2 FQGTGA. CDR3 loop: CASSLSGTSGAYEQYF. CDR3 DNA sequence: TGTGCCAGCAGCTTATCCGGGACTAGCGGAGCCTACGAGCAGTACTTC.

This sequence joins TRBV10-3 and TRBJ2-1; 9 nucleotides agree with TRBD2. Germline V gene data show CDR1 as ENHRY and CDR2 as SYGVKD. Trimming cost V 3 bases and J 6 bases; bases outside gene matches: 6. CDR3 length: 15 amino acids. CDR3 sequence reads: CAISDTGTSINEQFF. The CDR3 DNA reads as TGTGCCATCAGTGACACCGGGACTAGCATCAATGAGCAGTTCTTC.

In its sample, this clone was seen a few times. V gene TRBV4-1 combines with J gene TRBJ2-7; possibly TRBD1 for D (5 bases). Looked up from germline, CDR1 is MGHRA and CDR2 is YSYEKL. There are 17 residues in the CDR3. V was pared by 0 bases and J by 4 bases, with 19 bases between. This CDR3 reads CASSQDWHRPETYEQYF. The CDR3 bases are TGCGCCAGCAGCCAAGATTGGCACAGGCCGGAGACTTACGAGCAGTACTTC.

This sequence joins TRBV19 and TRBJ2-2, with unresolved D. The CDR3 sequence is 13 residues long. CDR1 LNHDA and CDR2 SQIVND come from the germline V gene (reference sequence). Trimming pared 0 bases from V and 6 bases from J, leaving 5 bases between. CDR3 in DNA: TGTGCCAGTAGTATAGATCGTGCCGGGGAGCTGTTTTTT. Translating it yields CASSIDRAGELFF.

The chain has TRBV10-3 and TRBJ2-1, with TRBD2 matching over 9 bases. Germline CDR1 ENHRY, CDR2 SYGVKD. The CDR3 is 13 amino acids. Unmatched junction bases numbered 3, after V lost 7 bases and J lost 5 bases. CDR3 region: CAITSGTDNEQFF. CDR3 DNA sequence: TGTGCCATCACTAGCGGGACGGACAATGAGCAGTTCTTC.